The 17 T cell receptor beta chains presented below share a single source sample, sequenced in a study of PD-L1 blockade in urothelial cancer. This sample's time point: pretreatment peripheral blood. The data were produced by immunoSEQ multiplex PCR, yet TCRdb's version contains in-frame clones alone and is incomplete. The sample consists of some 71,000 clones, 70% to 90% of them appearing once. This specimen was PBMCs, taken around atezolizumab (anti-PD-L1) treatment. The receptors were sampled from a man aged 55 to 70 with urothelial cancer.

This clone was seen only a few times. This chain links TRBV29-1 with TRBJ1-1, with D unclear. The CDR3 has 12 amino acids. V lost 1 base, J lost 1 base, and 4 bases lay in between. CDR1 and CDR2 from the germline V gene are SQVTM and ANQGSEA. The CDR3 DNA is TGCAGCGTTGAAGTCGGGAACACTGAAGCTTTCTTT. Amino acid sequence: CSVEVGNTEAFF.

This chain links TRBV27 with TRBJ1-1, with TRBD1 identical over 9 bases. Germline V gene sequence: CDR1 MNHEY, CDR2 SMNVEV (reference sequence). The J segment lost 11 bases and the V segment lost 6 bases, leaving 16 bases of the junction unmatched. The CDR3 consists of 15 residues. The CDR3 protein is CASSRRTGVSGAAFF. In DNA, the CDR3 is TGTGCCAGCAGCCGACGGACAGGGGTCTCCGGCGCGGCTTTCTTT.

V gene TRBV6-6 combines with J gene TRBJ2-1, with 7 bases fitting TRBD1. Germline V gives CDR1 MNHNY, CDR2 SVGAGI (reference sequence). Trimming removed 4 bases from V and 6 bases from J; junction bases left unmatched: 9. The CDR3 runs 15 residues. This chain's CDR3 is CASSSRDSRPNEQFF. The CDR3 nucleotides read TGTGCCAGCAGTTCCCGGGACAGCAGACCCAATGAGCAGTTCTTC.

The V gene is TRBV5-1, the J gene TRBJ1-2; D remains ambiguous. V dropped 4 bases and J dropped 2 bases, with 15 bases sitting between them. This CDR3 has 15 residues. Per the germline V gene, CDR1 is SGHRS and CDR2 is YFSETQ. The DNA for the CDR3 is TGCGCCAGCAGCCTAACCCCCCGGTCAAACTATGGCTACACCTTC. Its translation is CASSLTPRSNYGYTF.

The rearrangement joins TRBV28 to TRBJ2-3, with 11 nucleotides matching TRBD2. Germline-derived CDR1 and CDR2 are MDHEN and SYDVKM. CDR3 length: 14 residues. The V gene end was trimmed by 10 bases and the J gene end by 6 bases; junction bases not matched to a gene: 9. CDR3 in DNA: TGTGCCACCCGTAGCGGGGGGGCCAGGGATACGCAGTATTTT. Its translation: CATRSGGARDTQYF.

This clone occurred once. CDR3 in DNA: TGTGCCAGCAGAGGACAGGAGGTGTCTGAAGCTTTCTTT. This gives the protein CASRGQEVSEAFF. The genes are TRBV28 and TRBJ1-1, with 7 bases aligning to TRBD1. Germline CDR1 is MDHEN and CDR2 is SYDVKM. The V segment lost 6 bases and the J segment 6 bases; nucleotides outside the gene matches: 7. CDR3 length: 13 residues.

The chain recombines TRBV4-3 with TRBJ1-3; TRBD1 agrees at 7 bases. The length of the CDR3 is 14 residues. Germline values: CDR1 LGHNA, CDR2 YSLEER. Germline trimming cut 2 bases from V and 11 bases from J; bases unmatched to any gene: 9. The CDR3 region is CASSQSQGDRSIYF. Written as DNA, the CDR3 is TGCGCCAGCAGCCAATCGCAGGGGGATAGGTCCATATATTTT.

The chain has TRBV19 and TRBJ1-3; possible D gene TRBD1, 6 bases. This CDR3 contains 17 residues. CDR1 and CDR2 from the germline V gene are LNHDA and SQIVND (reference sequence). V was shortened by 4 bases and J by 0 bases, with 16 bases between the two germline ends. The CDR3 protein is CASSTTGTRFSGNTIYF. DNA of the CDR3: TGTGCCAGTAGTACCACAGGGACTAGGTTCTCTGGAAACACCATATATTTT.

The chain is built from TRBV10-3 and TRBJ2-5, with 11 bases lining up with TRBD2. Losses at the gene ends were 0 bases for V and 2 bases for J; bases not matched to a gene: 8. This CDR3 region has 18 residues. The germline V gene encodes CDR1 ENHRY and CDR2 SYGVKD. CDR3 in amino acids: CAISESRASGGPQETQYF. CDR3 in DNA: TGTGCCATCAGTGAGTCGAGGGCTAGCGGGGGGCCTCAAGAGACCCAGTACTTC.

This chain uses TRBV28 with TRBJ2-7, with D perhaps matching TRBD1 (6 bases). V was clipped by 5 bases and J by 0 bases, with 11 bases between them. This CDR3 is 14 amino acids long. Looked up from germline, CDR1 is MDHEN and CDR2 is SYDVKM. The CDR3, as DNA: TGTGCCAGCAGTCGCTGGGACAACTCCTACGAGCAGTACTTC. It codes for CASSRWDNSYEQYF.

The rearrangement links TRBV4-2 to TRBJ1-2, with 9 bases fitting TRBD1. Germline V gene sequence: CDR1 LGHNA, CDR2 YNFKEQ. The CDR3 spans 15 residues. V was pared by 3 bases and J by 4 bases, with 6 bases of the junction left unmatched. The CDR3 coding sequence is TGTGCCAGCAGCCAGGGGTTGGACAGGGGCTATGGCTACACCTTC. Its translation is CASSQGLDRGYGYTF.

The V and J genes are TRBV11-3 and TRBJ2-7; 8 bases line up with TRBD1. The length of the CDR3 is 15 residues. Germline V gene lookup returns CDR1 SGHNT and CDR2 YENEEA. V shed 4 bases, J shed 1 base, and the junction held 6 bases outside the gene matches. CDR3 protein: CASSSGQGASYEQYF. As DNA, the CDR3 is TGTGCCAGCAGCTCCGGACAGGGTGCATCCTACGAGCAGTACTTC. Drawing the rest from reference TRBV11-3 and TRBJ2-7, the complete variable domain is EAGVVQSPRYKIIEKKQPVAFWCNPISGHNTLYWYLQNLGQGPELLIRYENEEAVDDSQLPKDRFSAERLKGVDSTLKIQPAELGDSAVYLCASSSGQGASYEQYFGPGTRLTVT.

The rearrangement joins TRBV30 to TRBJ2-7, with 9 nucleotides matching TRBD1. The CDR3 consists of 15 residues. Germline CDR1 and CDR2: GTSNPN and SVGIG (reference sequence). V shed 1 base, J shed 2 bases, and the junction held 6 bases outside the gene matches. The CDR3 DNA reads TGTGCCTGGAGTGCTGGACAGGGGCCCACCTACGAGCAGTACTTC. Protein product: CAWSAGQGPTYEQYF.

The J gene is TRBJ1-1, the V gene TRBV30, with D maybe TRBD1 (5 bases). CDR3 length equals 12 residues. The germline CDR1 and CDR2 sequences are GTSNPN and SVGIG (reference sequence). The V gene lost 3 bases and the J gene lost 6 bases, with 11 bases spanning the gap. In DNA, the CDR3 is TGTGCCTGGAGCGCTATAGGGGCTGAAGCTTTCTTT. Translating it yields CAWSAIGAEAFF.

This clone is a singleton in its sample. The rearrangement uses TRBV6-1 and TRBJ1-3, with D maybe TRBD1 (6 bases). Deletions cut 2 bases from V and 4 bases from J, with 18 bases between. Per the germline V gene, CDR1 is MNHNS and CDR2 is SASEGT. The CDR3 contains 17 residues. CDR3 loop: CASSETDAGARGNTIYF. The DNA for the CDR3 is TGTGCCAGCAGTGAAACCGACGCAGGGGCACGGGGAAACACCATATATTTT.

The CDR3 region is CASRQTGANTGELFF. In DNA form, the CDR3 reads TGTGCCAGCAGGCAGACAGGGGCGAACACCGGGGAGCTGTTTTTT. J is TRBJ2-2 and V is TRBV6-5, with 8 bases aligning to TRBD1. V was clipped by 6 bases and J by 0 bases; unmatched bases: 3. This CDR3 is built from 15 residues. CDR1 MNHEY and CDR2 SVGAGI come from the germline V gene.

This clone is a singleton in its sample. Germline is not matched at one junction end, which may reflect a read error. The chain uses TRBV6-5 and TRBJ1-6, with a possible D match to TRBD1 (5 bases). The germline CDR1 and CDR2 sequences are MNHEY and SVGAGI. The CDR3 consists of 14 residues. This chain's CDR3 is CASRGGSFNSPLHF. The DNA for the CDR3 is TGTGCCAGCAGGGGGGGGTCCTTTAATTCACCCCTCCACTTT.